One and the same sample provided the 7 T cell receptor beta chains below, sequenced in a study of beta chain features in type 1 diabetes. Study results and limitations: Among patients with Type 1 diabetes, TCRB CDR3s were moderately but significantly shorter in every one of the four CD4+ subsets.

Antigens for these TCRs are unknown. Reverse transcription of all isolated RNA meant that expressed TCRB transcripts were sequenced. Sequencing was performed with immunoSEQ multiplex PCR; in TCRdb, only in-frame clones are kept and a portion is missing. The sample yields 280,000 or so clones, approximately 16% seen once. The material sequenced was naive CD4+ T cells from blood. The receptors stem from a man aged 18 to 30 with type 1 diabetes.

This chain links TRBV18 with TRBJ1-1, with D maybe TRBD1 (5 bases). V lost 3 bases, J lost 4 bases, and 15 bases lay in between. This CDR3 region has 15 residues. Germline values: CDR1 KGHSH, CDR2 LQKENI. CDR3 in amino acids: CASSPFSQGSTEAFF. The CDR3 nucleotides read TGTGCCAGCTCACCCTTTTCGCAGGGTAGCACTGAAGCTTTCTTT.

This clone was seen only a few times. The chain couples TRBV6-5 to TRBJ2-3; a weak D match, TRBD2 (5 bases). Germline CDR1 MNHEY, CDR2 SVGAGI. This CDR3 comprises 15 residues. Trimming stripped 4 bases from V and 2 bases from J, with 13 bases between. The CDR3 region has the DNA TGTGCCAGCAGTTCGGAGGACCCGACCACAGATACGCAGTATTTT. This encodes CASSSEDPTTDTQYF.

This clone has more than one count but fewer than ten. The gene calls are TRBV15 and TRBJ2-4; D not resolved. The germline CDR1 and CDR2 sequences are LNHNV and YYDKDF (reference sequence). This CDR3 contains 14 residues. Trimming took 0 bases from V and 1 from J, leaving 4 bases between them. CDR3 loop: CATSRDPAKNIQYF. The CDR3, as DNA: TGTGCCACCAGCAGAGATCCGGCCAAAAACATTCAGTACTTC.

The genes are TRBV20-1 and TRBJ2-7; D unclear. Germline lookup yields CDR1 DFQATT and CDR2 SNEGSKA (reference sequence). The CDR3 has 10 amino acids. V lost 3 bases and J 4 bases, leaving 4 bases between the germline ends. The CDR3 DNA is TGCAGTGCTAGTAAATACGAGCAGTACTTC. Its translation is CSASKYEQYF.

The DNA of the CDR3 is TGTGCCAGCAGTAGCGGGAGCCCCCACGAGCAGTACTTC. This translates into CASSSGSPHEQYF. The rearrangement uses TRBV28 and TRBJ2-7; 8 bases agree with TRBD2. Unmatched junction bases numbered 5, after V lost 5 bases and J lost 5 bases. This CDR3 region has 13 residues. Germline CDR1 and CDR2: MDHEN and SYDVKM.

The chain's CDR3 is CASSEYGRGHTSNSPLHF. CDR3 coding DNA: TGTGCCAGCAGTGAATATGGCAGGGGGCACACCTCCAATTCACCCCTCCACTTT. The rearrangement uses TRBV25-1 and TRBJ1-6; TRBD1 aligns across 8 bases. Germline V gives CDR1 MGHDK, CDR2 SYGVNS. The CDR3 loop spans 18 amino acids. V gave up 0 bases and J gave up 7 bases; unmatched junction bases: 11. Variable domain in full (rest from reference TRBV25-1 and TRBJ1-6): EADIYQTPRYLVIGTGKKITLECSQTMGHDKMYWYQQDPGMELHLIHYSYGVNSTEKGDLSSESTVSRIRTEHFPLTLESARPSHTSQYLCASSEYGRGHTSNSPLHFGNGTRLTVT.

V is TRBV7-2 and J is TRBJ2-7; possibly TRBD2 for D (6 bases). CDR3 length: 15 residues. The germline V gene has CDR1 SGHTA and CDR2 FQGNSA. With 6 bases removed from V and 0 bases from J, the gap between germline ends came to 15 bases. This CDR3 is CASREDYPSSYEQYF. The DNA for the CDR3 is TGTGCCAGCAGAGAGGACTACCCGAGCTCCTACGAGCAGTACTTC.